The 27 T cell receptor beta chains given below trace back to one sample, sequenced in a study of control samples from healthy donors and cancer patients. Assay used: immunoSEQ multiplex PCR; TCRdb lists only in-frame clones, some missing. The sample records 230,000 or so clones, 90% to 95% being singletons. The sample was blood. The receptors were gathered from a man aged 50 to 59 in good health.

V usage is TRBV12-3 or TRBV12-4 and J usage is TRBJ1-2; D gene unclear. Trimming removed 2 bases at V and 8 bases at J, with 6 bases between. This CDR3 has 11 amino acids. The CDR3 spells CASSLNGGYTF. As DNA, the CDR3 is TGTGCCAGCAGTTTAAATGGCGGCTACACCTTC.

V and J are TRBV27 and TRBJ2-6; 7 nucleotides match TRBD2. Germline V gene sequence: CDR1 MNHEY, CDR2 SMNVEV (reference sequence). V lost 3 bases and J lost 3; bases outside the gene matches: 5. This CDR3 spans 16 amino acids. This CDR3 reads CASSLVGGGGANVLTF. CDR3 in DNA: TGTGCCAGCAGTTTGGTGGGCGGGGGTGGGGCCAACGTCCTGACTTTC.

This clone was found once. The DNA for the CDR3 is TGTGCCAGCAGCTTTCCGGGCAGGCCCTCTGGAAACACCATATATTTT. Its translation is CASSFPGRPSGNTIYF. This sequence joins TRBV7-2 and TRBJ1-3; D not certain. The CDR3 loop spans 16 amino acids. Germline V lookup: CDR1 SGHTA, CDR2 FQGNSA. V was trimmed by 3 bases and J by 0 bases, leaving 12 bases between them.

This chain uses TRBV7-8 with TRBJ2-3, with TRBD2 identical over 10 bases. The trim removed 3 bases at V and 1 base at J, leaving 1 base unmatched. The germline gives CDR1 SGHVS, CDR2 FQNEAQ. This CDR3 region has 15 residues. CDR3 bases: TGTGCCAGCAGCTTTCTAGCGGGGGGCACAGATACGCAGTATTTT. It codes for CASSFLAGGTDTQYF.

The CDR3 sequence: CASSFEGTFQETQYF. CDR3 nucleotide sequence: TGTGCCAGCAGCTTTGAAGGGACATTCCAAGAGACCCAGTACTTC. The rearrangement uses TRBV5-4 and TRBJ2-5; the D gene is possibly TRBD1 (6 bases). The CDR3 is 15 residues long. Germline loops: CDR1 SGHNT, CDR2 YYREEE (reference sequence). The V gene lost 2 bases and the J gene lost 1 base, with 12 bases spanning the gap.

Turning to this clone: Other DNA sequences of this sample code for an identical CDR3. The V call is TRBV12-3 or TRBV12-4, the J call TRBJ1-5; D possibly corresponds to TRBD1 (5 bases). V was pared by 3 bases and J by 4 bases, with 7 bases between. The CDR3 contains 13 residues. The CDR3 protein is CASSFQGNQPQHF. The CDR3 nucleotides read TGTGCCAGCAGTTTTCAGGGAAATCAGCCCCAGCATTTT.

The rearrangement links TRBV27 to TRBJ1-5, with 7 bases that match TRBD1. The CDR3 totals 15 residues. Trimming at V came to 1 base and at J to 5 bases, leaving 5 bases not matched to a gene. Germline V gene data show CDR1 as MNHEY and CDR2 as SMNVEV (reference sequence). The CDR3 region is CASSLWDRPYQPQHF. The CDR3 coding sequence is TGTGCCAGCAGTTTATGGGACAGACCGTATCAGCCCCAGCATTTT.

The chain carries TRBV5-8 and TRBJ2-5; TRBD2 might be the D (6 bases). The CDR3 spans 16 residues. Trimming stripped 0 bases from V and 2 bases from J, with 14 bases between. Germline CDR1 and CDR2: SGHTS and YDEGEE. The CDR3 bases are TGTGCCAGCAGCTTGGCGGGAAGGAGGGGACAAGAGACCCAGTACTTC. Its translation is CASSLAGRRGQETQYF.

This rearrangement joins TRBV29-1 to TRBJ2-7, with D hard to call. Germline V gene lookup returns CDR1 SQVTM and CDR2 ANQGSEA. The CDR3 loop spans 14 amino acids. Trimming took off 4 bases at V and 0 bases at J, with 13 bases between the two ends. Written as DNA, the CDR3 is TGCAGCGTTGCTGGCAGGACCTCCTCCTACGAGCAGTACTTC. Translated: CSVAGRTSSYEQYF.

The rearrangement joins TRBV25-1 to TRBJ2-7; D uncertain. The V and J ends lost 2 bases and 3 bases respectively, with 14 bases between them. The germline V gene has CDR1 MGHDK and CDR2 SYGVNS. The CDR3 loop spans 15 amino acids. CDR3: CASSETGSLGYEQYF. CDR3 nucleotide sequence: TGTGCCAGCAGTGAAACTGGTAGCCTTGGCTACGAGCAGTACTTC.

The chain joins TRBV28 to TRBJ2-5; no firm D call. Germline lookup yields CDR1 MDHEN and CDR2 SYDVKM. There are 12 residues in the CDR3. V was clipped by 6 bases and J by 5 bases, with 10 bases between them. DNA for the CDR3: TGTGCCAGCAGGTCTACCAGGGAGACCCAGTACTTC. Residues: CASRSTRETQYF.

The chain joins TRBV21-1 to TRBJ1-5. TRBV21-1 is termed a pseudogene. The CDR3 length is 12 residues. Here the CDR3 DNA reads TGTGCCAGCAGAGGCGATGGGAAGCCCCAGCATTTT. This codes for CASRGDGKPQHF.

This clone was detected only once. The chain uses TRBV5-1 and TRBJ2-3; possible D gene TRBD2, 6 bases. Between the trimmed V and J ends, which lost 1 base and 1 base, there was a span of 10 bases. This CDR3 has 15 residues. Germline values: CDR1 SGHRS, CDR2 YFSETQ. The CDR3 sequence is CASSLTGGGTDTQYF. The CDR3, as DNA: TGCGCCAGCAGCTTGACTGGCGGGGGCACAGATACGCAGTATTTT.

The chain combines TRBV25-1 with TRBJ1-4, with no clear D. This CDR3 contains 14 residues. V shed 8 bases and J shed 0 bases, with 10 bases lying between them. Germline lookup yields CDR1 MGHDK and CDR2 SYGVNS. The CDR3, as DNA: TGTGCCAGCGGAGATAGAGCAACTAATGAAAAACTGTTTTTT. It encodes CASGDRATNEKLFF. Combining the CDR3 with reference TRBV25-1 and TRBJ1-4 gives the whole variable domain EADIYQTPRYLVIGTGKKITLECSQTMGHDKMYWYQQDPGMELHLIHYSYGVNSTEKGDLSSESTVSRIRTEHFPLTLESARPSHTSQYLCASGDRATNEKLFFGSGTQLSVL.

The J gene is TRBJ1-4, the V gene TRBV30; tentative D call: TRBD1 (5 bases). Trimming removed 5 bases from V and 8 bases from J, with 12 bases in between. Germline CDR1 reads GTSNPN; CDR2 reads SVGIG (reference sequence). The CDR3 contains 12 residues. The CDR3 sequence: CAWCPGEEKLFF. Here the CDR3 DNA reads TGTGCCTGGTGTCCGGGGGAGGAAAAACTGTTTTTT.

The chain uses TRBV20-1 and TRBJ1-2; no firm D call. V was pared by 1 base and J by 13 bases, with 13 bases between. Looked up from germline, CDR1 is DFQATT and CDR2 is SNEGSKA (reference sequence). The CDR3 spans 11 residues. The CDR3 region is CSARVQEGFTF. In nucleotides, the CDR3 is TGCAGTGCTAGAGTCCAGGAAGGGTTCACCTTC.

V is TRBV6-2 or TRBV6-3 and J is TRBJ2-2, with D uncertain. The CDR3 consists of 14 residues. V shed 4 bases and J shed 14 bases, with 20 bases lying between them. CDR1 and CDR2 (germline): MNHEY, SVGEGT. The CDR3 reads CASSSPATPGRLFF. The DNA of the CDR3 is TGTGCCAGCAGTTCCCCTGCTACACCGGGTCGTCTGTTTTTT.

The CDR3 coding sequence is TGTGCCAGCAGCCCGGAAGGGGCAGTCACTGAAGCTTTCTTT. Encoded protein: CASSPEGAVTEAFF. The chain combines TRBV9 with TRBJ1-1; a possible D gene is TRBD1 (5 bases). The germline V gene has CDR1 SGDLS and CDR2 YYNGEE. V was pared by 4 bases and J by 4 bases, with 14 bases between. This CDR3 is built from 14 residues.

This sequence joins TRBV6-6 and TRBJ1-3, with D perhaps TRBD1 (5 bases). Trimming removed 6 bases from V and 4 bases from J, with 16 bases in between. The V gene's germline CDR1 is MNHNY and CDR2 SVGAGI (reference sequence). The CDR3 runs to 15 residues. The DNA of the CDR3 is TGTGCCAGCAGCTCACAACTAGAGGGGGGAAACACCATATATTTT. This encodes CASSSQLEGGNTIYF.

The gene calls are TRBV6-1 and TRBJ2-7, with D perhaps matching TRBD1 or TRBD2 (5 bases each). The CDR3 extends over 19 amino acids. The germline CDR1 and CDR2 sequences are MNHNS and SASEGT. The V end was cut by 4 bases, the J end by 1 base, with 26 bases between. The CDR3 nucleotides are TGTGCCAGCAGTGTAGATGTCAACTTAGCGCCAGGGCGATCCTACGAGCAGTACGTC. Translating gives CASSVDVNLAPGRSYEQYV.

The chain carries TRBV11-3 and TRBJ1-3, with a tentative D call TRBD1 (5 bases). V lost 0 bases to trimming and J lost 4 bases, with 13 bases between them. Germline CDR1 is SGHNT and CDR2 is YENEEA. The CDR3 has 16 amino acids. This CDR3 reads CASSLDGIDRGNTIYF. In DNA form, the CDR3 reads TGTGCCAGCAGCTTAGATGGGATTGACAGAGGAAACACCATATATTTT.

This rearrangement joins TRBV2 to TRBJ2-3; maybe TRBD2 (5 bases). The CDR3 totals 15 residues. CDR1 and CDR2 (germline): SNHLY, FYNNEI. Trimming shortened V by 4 bases and J by 0 bases, and 11 bases separated the two germline ends. CDR3 sequence (DNA): TGTGCCAGCAGTGTGGACTCATCTAGCACAGATACGCAGTATTTT. Translating gives CASSVDSSSTDTQYF. The full variable domain, its missing parts supplied by reference TRBV2 and TRBJ2-3, is EPEVTQTPSHQVTQMGQEVILRCVPISNHLYFYWYRQILGQKVEFLVSFYNNEISEKSEIFDDQFSVERPDGSNFTLKIRSTKLEDSAMYFCASSVDSSSTDTQYFGPGTRLTVL.

The rearrangement joins TRBV2 to TRBJ1-3; D is possibly TRBD1 (5 bases). The length of the CDR3 is 15 residues. V gave up 3 bases and J gave up 5 bases, with 14 bases separating them. CDR1 is SNHLY, CDR2 FYNNEI, per germline. The CDR3 spells CASSDLWDLRNTIYF. Here the CDR3 DNA reads TGTGCCAGCAGTGATTTATGGGACCTCAGAAACACCATATATTTT.

Of note for this clone: Other nucleotide sequences from this sample produce the same CDR3. CDR3 sequence: CASSRGGTEAFF. The CDR3 region has the DNA TGTGCCAGCTCTAGAGGGGGCACTGAAGCTTTCTTT. The rearrangement uses TRBV18 and TRBJ1-1; D might be TRBD1 (6 bases). V gave up 6 bases and J gave up 4 bases, with 9 bases separating them. The CDR3 extends over 12 amino acids. CDR1 KGHSH and CDR2 LQKENI come from the germline V gene.

This rearrangement joins TRBV28 to TRBJ1-2, with D perhaps matching TRBD1 (5 bases). CDR1 is MDHEN, CDR2 SYDVKM, per germline. Trimming shortened V by 5 bases and J by 5 bases, and 15 bases separated the two germline ends. The CDR3 runs 14 residues. CDR3 sequence: CASSPPLQAYGYTF. The CDR3 DNA reads TGTGCCAGCAGTCCTCCTTTACAGGCATATGGCTACACCTTC.

This chain links TRBV6-1 with TRBJ2-7, with D possibly matching TRBD1 (6 bases). The CDR3 is 17 residues long. The germline gives CDR1 MNHNS, CDR2 SASEGT. V was cut by 0 bases and J by 0 bases, with 15 bases left in between. The CDR3 bases are TGTGCCAGCAGTGAAGCAGGCAGGGGCGGCCTCTCCTACGAGCAGTACTTC. This sequence encodes CASSEAGRGGLSYEQYF.

The chain combines TRBV30 with TRBJ1-3, with D uncertain. V dropped 0 bases and J dropped 7 bases, with 10 bases sitting between them. The CDR3 is 13 residues long. CDR1 and CDR2 from the germline V gene are GTSNPN and SVGIG (reference sequence). As DNA, the CDR3 is TGTGCCTGGAGTGTATGGGGTGGGAACACCATATATTTT. This translates into CAWSVWGGNTIYF.